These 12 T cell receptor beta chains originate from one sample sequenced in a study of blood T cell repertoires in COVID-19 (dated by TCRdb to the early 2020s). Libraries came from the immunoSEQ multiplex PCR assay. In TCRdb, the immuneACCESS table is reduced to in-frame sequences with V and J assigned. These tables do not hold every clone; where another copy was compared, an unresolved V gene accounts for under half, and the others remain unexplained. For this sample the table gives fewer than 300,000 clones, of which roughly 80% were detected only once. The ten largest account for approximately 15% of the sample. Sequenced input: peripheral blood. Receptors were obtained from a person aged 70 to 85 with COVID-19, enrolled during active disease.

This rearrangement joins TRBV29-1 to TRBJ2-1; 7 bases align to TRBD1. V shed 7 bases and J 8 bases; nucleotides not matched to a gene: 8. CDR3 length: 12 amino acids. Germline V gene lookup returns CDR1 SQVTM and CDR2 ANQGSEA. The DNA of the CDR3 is TGCAGCGGTGAGAAAGGGGGCGATGAGCAGTTCTTC. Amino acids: CSGEKGGDEQFF.

The DNA of the CDR3 is TGTGCCAGCAGTTTATCAGGGGGCGTATATCAGCCCCAGCATTTT. Translation: CASSLSGGVYQPQHF. The chain couples TRBV27 to TRBJ1-5; 7 bases align to TRBD1. J was trimmed by 5 bases and V by 0 bases; bases with no gene match: 4. CDR1 and CDR2 (germline): MNHEY, SMNVEV (reference sequence). The CDR3 sequence is 15 residues long.

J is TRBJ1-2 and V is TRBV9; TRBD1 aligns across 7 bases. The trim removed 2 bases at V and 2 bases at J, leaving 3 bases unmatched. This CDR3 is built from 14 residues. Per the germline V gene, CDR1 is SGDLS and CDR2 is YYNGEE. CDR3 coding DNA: TGTGCCAGCAGCGTTGTGACAGGGAACTATGGCTACACCTTC. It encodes CASSVVTGNYGYTF.

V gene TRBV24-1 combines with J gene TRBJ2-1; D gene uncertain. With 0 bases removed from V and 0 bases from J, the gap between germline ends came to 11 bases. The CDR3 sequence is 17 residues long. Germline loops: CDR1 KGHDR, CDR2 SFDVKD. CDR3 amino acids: CATSDLRSAGSYNEQFF. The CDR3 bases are TGTGCCACCAGTGATTTGCGGTCTGCTGGCTCCTACAATGAGCAGTTCTTC.

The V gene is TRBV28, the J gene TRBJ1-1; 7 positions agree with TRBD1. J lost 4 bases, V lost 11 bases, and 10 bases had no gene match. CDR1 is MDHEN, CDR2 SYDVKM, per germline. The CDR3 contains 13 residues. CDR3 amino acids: CAAFRQGSTEAFF. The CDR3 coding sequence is TGTGCCGCCTTCCGACAGGGAAGCACTGAAGCTTTCTTT.

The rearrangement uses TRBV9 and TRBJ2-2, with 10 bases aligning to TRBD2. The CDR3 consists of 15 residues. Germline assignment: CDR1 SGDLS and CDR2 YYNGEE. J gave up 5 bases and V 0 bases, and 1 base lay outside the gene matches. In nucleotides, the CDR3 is TGTGCCAGCAGCGTAGCGACTAGCGGGACCGGGGAGCTGTTTTTT. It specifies CASSVATSGTGELFF. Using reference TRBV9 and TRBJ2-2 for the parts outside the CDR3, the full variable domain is DSGVTQTPKHLITATGQRVTLRCSPRSGDLSVYWYQQSLDQGLQFLIQYYNGEERAKGNILERFSAQQFPDLHSELNLSSLELGDSALYFCASSVATSGTGELFFGEGSRLTVL.

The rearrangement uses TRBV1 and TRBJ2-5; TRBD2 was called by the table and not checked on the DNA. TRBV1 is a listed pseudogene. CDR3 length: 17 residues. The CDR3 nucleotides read TGCACCAGCAGCAAACGACTAGCGGGGGGACCTCCAGAGACCCAGTACTTC. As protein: CTSSKRLAGGPPETQYF.

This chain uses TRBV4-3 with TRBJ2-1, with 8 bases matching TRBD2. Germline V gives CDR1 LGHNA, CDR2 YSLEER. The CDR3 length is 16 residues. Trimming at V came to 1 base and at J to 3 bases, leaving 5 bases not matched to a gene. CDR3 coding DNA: TGCGCCAGCAGCCAAGCTGGAGCGGGAGTCTACAATGAGCAGTTCTTC. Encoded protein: CASSQAGAGVYNEQFF.

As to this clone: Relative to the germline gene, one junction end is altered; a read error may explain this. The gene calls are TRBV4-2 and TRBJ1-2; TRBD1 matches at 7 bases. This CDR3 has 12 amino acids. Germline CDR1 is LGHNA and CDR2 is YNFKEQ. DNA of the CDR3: TGTGCCAGCAGCCAAGCGACAGGGTGGGTGGCCTTC. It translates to CASSQATGWVAF.

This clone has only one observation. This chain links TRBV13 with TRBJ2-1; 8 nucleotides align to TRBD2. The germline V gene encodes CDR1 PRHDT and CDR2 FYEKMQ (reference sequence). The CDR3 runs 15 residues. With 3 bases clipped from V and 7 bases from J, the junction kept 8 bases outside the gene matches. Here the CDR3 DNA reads TGTGCCAGCAGCTTTACGGGGGGGAGTCGAAATGAGCAGTTCTTC. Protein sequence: CASSFTGGSRNEQFF.

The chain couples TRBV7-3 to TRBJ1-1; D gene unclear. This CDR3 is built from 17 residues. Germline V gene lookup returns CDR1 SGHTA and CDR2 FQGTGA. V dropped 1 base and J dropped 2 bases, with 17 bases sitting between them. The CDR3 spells CASSLNSIRKINTEAFF. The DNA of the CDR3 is TGTGCCAGCAGCTTAAACAGTATTCGGAAGATAAACACTGAAGCTTTCTTT.

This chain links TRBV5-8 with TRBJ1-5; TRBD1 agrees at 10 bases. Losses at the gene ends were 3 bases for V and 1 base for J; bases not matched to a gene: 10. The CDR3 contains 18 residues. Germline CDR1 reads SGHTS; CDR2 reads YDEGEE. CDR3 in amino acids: CASSSTGQGIYSNQPQHF. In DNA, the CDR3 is TGTGCCAGCAGCTCAACGGGACAGGGGATCTACAGCAATCAGCCCCAGCATTTT.